This passage covers 16 T cell receptor beta chains from one sample sequenced in a study of response to subunit inactivated influenza vaccine. TCRdb passed the RT-PCR reads through MiXCR, listing each CDR3 protein once. This table has about 700,000 distinct CDR3 sequences, 15% to 18% appearing once. The sample consisted of PBMCs from blood, taken 12 days after vaccination. Receptors were obtained from a man over 45 who received an inactivated influenza vaccine.

V and J are TRBV5-8 and TRBJ1-1; D gene ambiguous. Germline loops: CDR1 SGHTS, CDR2 YDEGEE. The CDR3 contains 15 residues. V was trimmed by 0 bases and J by 0 bases, leaving 9 bases between them. CDR3 nucleotides: TGTGCCAGCAGCTTGGATATAGGCATGAACACTGAAGCTTTCTTT. Translating gives CASSLDIGMNTEAFF.

The rearrangement uses TRBV6-5 and TRBJ2-5; D is unclear. V was clipped by 2 bases and J by 5 bases, with 15 bases between them. Germline V gene lookup returns CDR1 MNHEY and CDR2 SVGAGI. The CDR3 is 15 residues long. For the CDR3, the DNA is TGTGCCAGCAGTTACGGGCGGAATGTCCAGGAGACCCAGTACTTC. This codes for CASSYGRNVQETQYF.

This clonotype was recorded a few times. The chain carries TRBV30 and TRBJ2-2; D is unresolved. The CDR3 contains 13 residues. The germline V gene has CDR1 GTSNPN and CDR2 SVGIG (reference sequence). V was clipped by 4 bases and J by 3 bases, with 9 bases between them. CDR3 coding DNA: TGTGCCTGGACAGTTATGGACACCGGGGAGCTGTTTTTT. It encodes CAWTVMDTGELFF.

J is TRBJ2-7 and V is TRBV7-2; a possible D gene is TRBD2 (5 bases). Germline CDR1 reads SGHTA; CDR2 reads FQGNSA. Deletions cut 8 bases from V and 0 bases from J, with 14 bases between. The CDR3 runs 14 residues. The CDR3 region has the DNA TGTGCCAGCGTCCTTGAGGGAAGCTCCTACGAGCAGTACTTC. Encoded protein: CASVLEGSSYEQYF. Full variable domain (missing parts from reference TRBV7-2 and TRBJ2-7): GAGVSQSPSNKVTEKGKDVELRCDPISGHTALYWYRQSLGQGLEFLIYFQGNSAPDKSGLPSDRFSAERTGGSVSTLTIQRTQQEDSAVYLCASVLEGSSYEQYFGPGTRLTVT.

Only a few counts were recorded for this clonotype. The rearrangement uses TRBV6-2 or TRBV6-3 and TRBJ1-1; D is unclear. CDR1 and CDR2 from the germline V gene are MNHEY and SVGEGT. Trimming pared 6 bases from V and 0 bases from J, leaving 8 bases between. The CDR3 loop spans 13 amino acids. CDR3 sequence: CASRTSLNTEAFF. CDR3 DNA sequence: TGTGCCAGCAGGACGTCGTTGAACACTGAAGCTTTCTTT.

The chain recombines TRBV7-2 with TRBJ1-1; 7 nucleotides agree with TRBD1. This CDR3 spans 12 amino acids. In germline, CDR1 is SGHTA, CDR2 FQGNSA. V dropped 5 bases and J dropped 5; count of bases not matched to a gene: 2. In nucleotides, the CDR3 is TGTGCCAGCAGCAAACAGGGGACTGAAGCTTTCTTT. Encoded protein: CASSKQGTEAFF.

This sequence joins TRBV24-1 and TRBJ2-1; 8 positions agree with TRBD2. Germline V gives CDR1 KGHDR, CDR2 SFDVKD. CDR3 length equals 12 residues. Trimming removed 5 bases from V and 8 bases from J; junction bases left unmatched: 1. The CDR3 bases are TGTGCCACCAGTGGGGGACTAGATGAGCAGTTCTTC. This sequence encodes CATSGGLDEQFF.

The chain couples TRBV28 to TRBJ1-2, with D perhaps TRBD1 (6 bases). The V end was cut by 5 bases, the J end by 11 bases, with 15 bases between. Germline lookup yields CDR1 MDHEN and CDR2 SYDVKM. The CDR3 has 12 residues. The CDR3 reads CASSRGAGYYTF. CDR3 bases: TGTGCCAGCAGTCGGGGGGCAGGCTATTACACCTTC.

Worth noting for this clonotype: One junction end does not reproduce the germline sequence, and a read error may be involved. The chain carries TRBV12-3 or TRBV12-4 and TRBJ1-5, with D possibly being TRBD1 (6 bases). This CDR3 comprises 14 residues. CDR3 region: CASSSQGGYQPQHF. The CDR3 nucleotides read TGTGCCAGCAGTTCACAGGGAGGATATCAGCCCCAGCACTTT.

This clonotype was seen a handful of times. The CDR3 sequence is CASSQSWGGTEAFF. CDR3 nucleotides: TGTGCCAGCAGCCAAAGTTGGGGGGGCACTGAAGCTTTCTTT. The chain carries TRBV3-1 and TRBJ1-1; tentative D call: TRBD1 (5 bases). The CDR3 totals 14 residues. Germline V gene data show CDR1 as LGHDT and CDR2 as YNNKEL (reference sequence). Trimming took off 2 bases at V and 4 bases at J, with 11 bases between the two ends.

The genes are TRBV7-2 and TRBJ2-1; 8 bases line up with TRBD2. Germline V gene lookup returns CDR1 SGHTA and CDR2 FQGNSA. With 10 bases clipped from V and 2 bases from J, the junction kept 13 bases outside the gene matches. The CDR3 extends over 16 amino acids. CDR3 protein: CATQWAGGLAYNEQFF. CDR3 nucleotides: TGTGCCACCCAATGGGCGGGGGGTTTGGCCTACAATGAGCAGTTCTTC.

This rearrangement joins TRBV29-1 to TRBJ1-1, with TRBD1 as a possible D gene (6 bases). V was clipped by 2 bases and J by 7 bases, with 20 bases between them. Per germline, CDR1 SQVTM and CDR2 ANQGSEA. The CDR3 length is 15 residues. The CDR3 sequence: CSVESGENGMDEAFF. CDR3 nucleotide sequence: TGCAGCGTTGAATCAGGGGAAAACGGTATGGATGAAGCTTTCTTT.

This clonotype turned up a few times. V gene TRBV10-3 combines with J gene TRBJ2-5, with 8 bases identical to TRBD2. The CDR3 runs 13 residues. V gave up 11 bases and J gave up 5 bases; unmatched junction bases: 10. Germline CDR1 reads ENHRY; CDR2 reads SYGVKD. Here the CDR3 DNA reads TGTGCCCACGGGGCGGGGGGCGTTGAGACCCAGTACTTC. Its translation: CAHGAGGVETQYF.

This clonotype was counted only a few times. The rearrangement uses TRBV18 and TRBJ2-7; TRBD1 is a possible D gene (6 bases). Germline V lookup: CDR1 KGHSH, CDR2 LQKENI. The CDR3 has 16 residues. Deletions cut 3 bases from V and 3 bases from J, with 18 bases between. The CDR3 is CASSPKTGEGGYEQYF. The CDR3 region has the DNA TGTGCCAGCTCACCCAAGACAGGCGAAGGGGGCTACGAGCAGTACTTC.

This clonotype was detected a few times. The gene calls are TRBV5-1 and TRBJ2-7, with a possible D match to TRBD1 (5 bases). V dropped 1 base and J dropped 7 bases, with 12 bases sitting between them. Germline V CDR1 and CDR2: SGHRS, YFSETQ. The length of the CDR3 is 13 residues. For the CDR3, the DNA is TGCGCCAGCAGCTTGACTGCAGGGTGGGAGCAGTACTTC. This codes for CASSLTAGWEQYF.

This rearrangement joins TRBV7-2 to TRBJ2-1, with TRBD2 matching 8 bases. J lost 7 bases, V lost 1 base, and 9 bases had no gene match. CDR3 length: 16 residues. Germline V gene lookup returns CDR1 SGHTA and CDR2 FQGNSA. CDR3 DNA: TGTGCCAGCAGCTTAGAGCGGGAGCGATCGCGGAATGAGCAGTTCTTC. Amino acids: CASSLERERSRNEQFF.